Following are 7 T cell receptor beta chains from one sample sequenced in a study of beta chain features in type 1 diabetes. Investigators reverse transcribed all isolated RNA, so they sequenced expressed TCRB transcripts. Measured with immunoSEQ multiplex PCR; TCRdb has only the in-frame clones, and not every one. The sample contains roughly 500,000 clones, approximately 31% of which appear only once. The sample was naive CD4+ T cells from blood. These receptors all come from a man aged 18 to 30 in good health.

V is TRBV28 and J is TRBJ2-7; 11 nucleotides agree with TRBD2. The germline V gene has CDR1 MDHEN and CDR2 SYDVKM. V dropped 5 bases and J dropped 2; count of bases not matched to a gene: 8. The length of the CDR3 is 16 residues. CDR3 sequence reads: CASSPTIAGGPYEQYF. The CDR3 region has the DNA TGTGCCAGCAGTCCCACTATAGCGGGAGGGCCCTACGAGCAGTACTTC.

The CDR3 protein is CASRGTGEGIGYTF. DNA of the CDR3: TGTGCCAGCAGGGGAACAGGGGAGGGAATTGGCTACACCTTC. The chain carries TRBV6-1 and TRBJ1-2; 7 bases are a match to TRBD1. CDR3 length: 14 residues. After removal of 6 bases from V and 7 bases from J, the junction contained 11 bases not matched to a gene. CDR1 and CDR2 from the germline V gene are MNHNS and SASEGT.

As for this clone: The same CDR3 also results from other DNA sequences found in this sample. The rearrangement joins TRBV30 to TRBJ2-3, with 7 bases aligning to TRBD2. The germline V gene encodes CDR1 GTSNPN and CDR2 SVGIG (reference sequence). The CDR3 loop spans 13 amino acids. With V trimmed by 0 bases and J by 3 bases, 0 bases remained unmatched. The CDR3 loop is CAWSVGGTDTQYF. CDR3 DNA: TGTGCCTGGAGTGTCGGGGGGACAGATACGCAGTATTTT.

This clone was observed a few times. This sequence joins TRBV7-2 and TRBJ2-1; the D is unclear. Germline CDR1 is SGHTA and CDR2 is FQGNSA. The V end lost 2 bases, the J end lost 8 bases, and 10 bases lay between the germline ends. The CDR3 consists of 13 residues. For the CDR3, the DNA is TGTGCCAGCAGCTTACTACGGGCGGATGAGCAGTTCTTC. Protein: CASSLLRADEQFF.

The chain couples TRBV29-1 to TRBJ2-5, with a possible D match to TRBD1 (6 bases). V lost 4 bases to trimming and J lost 3 bases, with 12 bases between them. The length of the CDR3 is 13 residues. Per the germline V gene, CDR1 is SQVTM and CDR2 is ANQGSEA. The CDR3 loop reads CSVGGQFEETQYF. The CDR3 bases are TGCAGCGTTGGGGGACAATTCGAAGAGACCCAGTACTTC.

This clone was observed a few times. The chain has TRBV5-4 and TRBJ2-1, with no clear D. Per germline, CDR1 SGHNT and CDR2 YYREEE (reference sequence). V was shortened by 4 bases and J by 2 bases, with 16 bases between the two germline ends. This CDR3 has 16 amino acids. CDR3 region: CASSASLITAYNEQFF. As DNA, the CDR3 is TGTGCCAGCAGCGCCAGTCTTATAACAGCCTACAATGAGCAGTTCTTC.

This clone has just a few counts. This chain connects TRBV2 to TRBJ2-5; 7 nucleotides match TRBD1. The CDR3 runs to 15 residues. Germline CDR1 and CDR2: SNHLY and FYNNEI. Trimming cost V 4 bases and J 5 bases; bases outside gene matches: 10. The CDR3: CASSAQQGIWETQYF. CDR3 DNA: TGTGCCAGCAGTGCCCAACAGGGGATCTGGGAGACCCAGTACTTC.